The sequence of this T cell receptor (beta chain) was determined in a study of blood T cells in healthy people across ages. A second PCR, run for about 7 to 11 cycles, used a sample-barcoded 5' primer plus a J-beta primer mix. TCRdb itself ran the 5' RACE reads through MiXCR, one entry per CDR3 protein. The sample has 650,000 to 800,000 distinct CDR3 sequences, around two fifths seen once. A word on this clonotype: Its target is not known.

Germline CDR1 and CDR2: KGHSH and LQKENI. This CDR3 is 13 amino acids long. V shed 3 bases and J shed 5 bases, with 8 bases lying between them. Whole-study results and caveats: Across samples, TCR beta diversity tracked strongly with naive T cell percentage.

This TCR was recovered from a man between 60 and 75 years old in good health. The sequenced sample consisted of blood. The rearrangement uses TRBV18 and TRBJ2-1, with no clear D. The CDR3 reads CASSPYHDNEQFF. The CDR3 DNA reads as TGTGCCAGCTCACCGTATCATGACAATGAGCAGTTCTTC.